This TCR beta chain came from a study of HIV-infected children after antiretroviral therapy interruption. Study details: Median age was about 9.5 years (interruption) and around 8 years (continuous). Interruption-arm sampling covered weeks 0, 12, interruption end (24 or 48), and about 3 years post-study. Most participating children were previously exposed to EBV and CMV. Study-wide findings and caveats: Minor non-naive CD45RA+ populations, like EMRA or stem memory, might contaminate naive sorts.

V shed 0 bases and J shed 7 bases, with 17 bases lying between them. Germline CDR1 reads SGHRS; CDR2 reads YFSETQ. CDR3 size: 15 residues. Unique molecular identifiers were included in an RNA-based 3' RACE TCR library. TCRdb analysed the 3' RACE reads with MiXCR anew, one entry per CDR3 protein. Of 90,000 or so distinct CDR3 sequences in the sample, about 6.3% are singletons; the top ten hold more than 0.95%. Sample treatment: PENTA 11 planned treatment interruption arm or continuous ART arm. This clonotype was counted many times. Its antigen is still unknown. The V and J genes are TRBV5-1 and TRBJ2-7; D tentatively reads TRBD1 or TRBD2 (5 bases each). This clonotype was obtained from a pool of human donors with HIV. The starting material was CD45RA+ CD4+ T cells from PBMCs, pooled from several time points, obtained from a donor given antiretroviral therapy, either interrupted or continuous. Sample subset: naive CD4+ CD45RA+ CD45RO- T cells. CDR3 in amino acids: CASSLARDRVTEQYF. The CDR3 region has the DNA TGCGCCAGCAGCTTGGCCCGGGACCGGGTAACAGAGCAGTACTTC.